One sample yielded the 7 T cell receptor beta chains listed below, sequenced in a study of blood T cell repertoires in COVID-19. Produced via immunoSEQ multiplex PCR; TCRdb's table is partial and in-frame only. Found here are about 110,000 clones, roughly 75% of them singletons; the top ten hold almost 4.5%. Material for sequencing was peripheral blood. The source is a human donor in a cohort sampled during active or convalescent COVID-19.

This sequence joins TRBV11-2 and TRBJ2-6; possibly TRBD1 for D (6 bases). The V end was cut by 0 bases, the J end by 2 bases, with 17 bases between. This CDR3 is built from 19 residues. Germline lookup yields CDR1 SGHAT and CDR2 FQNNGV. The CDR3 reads CASSLDWRSGAAGANVLTF. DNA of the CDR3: TGTGCCAGCAGCTTAGATTGGCGGTCAGGGGCAGCTGGGGCCAACGTCCTGACTTTC.

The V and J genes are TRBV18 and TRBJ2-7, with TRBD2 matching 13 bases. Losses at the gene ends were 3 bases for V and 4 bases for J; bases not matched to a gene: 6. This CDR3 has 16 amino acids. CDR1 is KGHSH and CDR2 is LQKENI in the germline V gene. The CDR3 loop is CASSPRLAGGLYEQYF. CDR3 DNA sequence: TGTGCCAGCTCACCCCGACTAGCGGGGGGACTTTACGAGCAGTACTTC.

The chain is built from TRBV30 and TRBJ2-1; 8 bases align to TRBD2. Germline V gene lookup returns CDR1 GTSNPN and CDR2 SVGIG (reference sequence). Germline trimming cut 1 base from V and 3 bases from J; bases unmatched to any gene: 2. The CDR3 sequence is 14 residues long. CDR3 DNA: TGTGCCTGGAGTGCCGGGACTAGCTACAATGAGCAGTTCTTC. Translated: CAWSAGTSYNEQFF.

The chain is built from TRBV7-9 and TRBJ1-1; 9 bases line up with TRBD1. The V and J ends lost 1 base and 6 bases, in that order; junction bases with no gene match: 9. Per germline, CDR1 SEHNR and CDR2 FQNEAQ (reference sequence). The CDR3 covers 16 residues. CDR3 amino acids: CASSLVTGGDGAEAFF. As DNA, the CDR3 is TGTGCCAGCAGCTTAGTCACAGGGGGCGATGGCGCTGAAGCTTTCTTT.

CDR3 region: CASRKDGENSNQPQHF. CDR3 bases: TGTGCCAGCAGGAAGGACGGGGAAAATAGCAATCAGCCCCAGCATTTT. This chain joins TRBV2 and TRBJ1-5, with D unclear. Germline-derived CDR1 and CDR2 are SNHLY and FYNNEI. The CDR3 is made up of 16 amino acids. Trimming removed 6 bases at V and 0 bases at J, with 15 bases between.

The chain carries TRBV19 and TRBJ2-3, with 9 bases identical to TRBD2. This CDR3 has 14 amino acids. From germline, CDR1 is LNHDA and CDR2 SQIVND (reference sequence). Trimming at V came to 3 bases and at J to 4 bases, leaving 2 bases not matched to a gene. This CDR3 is CASSILAGSDTQYF. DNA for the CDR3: TGTGCCAGTAGTATTCTAGCGGGATCAGATACGCAGTATTTT. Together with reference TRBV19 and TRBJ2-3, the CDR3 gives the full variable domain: DGGITQSPKYLFRKEGQNVTLSCEQNLNHDAMYWYRQDPGQGLRLIYYSQIVNDFQKGDIAEGYSVSREKKESFPLTVTSAQKNPTAFYLCASSILAGSDTQYFGPGTRLTVL.

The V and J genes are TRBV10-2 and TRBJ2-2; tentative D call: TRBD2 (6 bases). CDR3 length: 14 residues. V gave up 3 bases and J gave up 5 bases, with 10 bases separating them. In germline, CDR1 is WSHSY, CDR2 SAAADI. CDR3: CASSDAGRTGELFF. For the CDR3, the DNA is TGCGCCAGCAGTGACGCGGGGCGAACCGGGGAGCTGTTTTTT.